This TCR beta chain was captured in a study of CXCR3-negative and CXCR3-positive naive CD8 T cells. TRB cDNA libraries were made by UMI-labeled 5' RACE. From its re-call of the 5' RACE reads, TCRdb lists each CDR3 protein once, without DNA. The sample has more than 40,000 distinct CDR3 sequences; the top ten hold around 1.6%. The study, taken as a whole, reports: Researchers reported similar TRBV-TRBJ usage in naive CXCR3-negative and CXCR3-positive cells, though memory differed. From TRB CDR3 properties, TCR strength was inferred; surface CD5 did not differ between naive subsets. Comparably high diversity marked both naive subsets, whereas memory CD8+ cells had much lower diversity.

From germline, CDR1 is SQVTM and CDR2 ANQGSEA. CDR3 length equals 15 residues. Worth noting for this clonotype: Antigen specificity is unknown.

Those CD8+ T cells considered naive were CD45RO-CCR7+CD27+CD95-. The source material was naive CXCR3- CD8+ T cells from blood. Subset defined: CD45RO-CCR7+CD27+CD95- naive CD8+ T cells lacking CXCR3 (TNR3-). V gene TRBV29-1 combines with J gene TRBJ2-1; TCRdb selects TRBD1, and the lack of DNA leaves this call unchecked. This clonotype was obtained from a human donor in good health. Some clones in this sample may be carry-over from other donors' samples. CDR3 protein: CSAGQGTRVRNEQFF.